Presented here are 24 T cell receptor beta chains from one specimen sequenced in a study of response to subunit inactivated influenza vaccine. TCRdb passed the RT-PCR reads through MiXCR, listing each CDR3 protein once. The sample holds under 550,000 distinct CDR3 sequences, around 8% seen once. This specimen was PBMCs from blood, taken about 24 months after vaccination. The receptor set was obtained from a man between 50 and 69 years old who received an inactivated influenza vaccine.

This clonotype was counted only a few times. The rearrangement links TRBV20-1 to TRBJ1-5; D gene ambiguous. Between the trimmed V and J ends, which lost 4 bases and 0 bases, there was a span of 4 bases. Germline V gene sequence: CDR1 DFQATT, CDR2 SNEGSKA (reference sequence). This CDR3 has 12 amino acids. CDR3 DNA sequence: TGCAGTGCTATATATAGCAATCAGCCCCAGCATTTT. It yields the protein CSAIYSNQPQHF.

This clonotype has just a few counts. The V call is TRBV12-5, the J call TRBJ1-1; TRBD1 matches at 8 bases. CDR1 LGHNT and CDR2 FRNRAP come from the germline V gene. J was trimmed by 7 bases and V by 1 base; bases with no gene match: 2. This CDR3 contains 13 residues. CDR3 nucleotide sequence: TGTGCTAGTGGTTTGGCAGGGGGCGATGAAGCTTTCTTT. Its protein is CASGLAGGDEAFF. Using reference TRBV12-5 and TRBJ1-1 for the parts outside the CDR3, the full variable domain is DARVTQTPRHKVTEMGQEVTMRCQPILGHNTVFWYRQTMMQGLELLAYFRNRAPLDDSGMPKDRFSAEMPDATLATLKIQPSEPRDSAVYFCASGLAGGDEAFFGQGTRLTVV.

This clonotype was recorded a few times. The chain combines TRBV6-1 with TRBJ2-7; 12 nucleotides line up with TRBD1. The germline V gene encodes CDR1 MNHNS and CDR2 SASEGT. CDR3 length: 14 amino acids. The V segment lost 7 bases and the J segment 5 bases; nucleotides outside the gene matches: 6. The CDR3 region has the DNA TGTGCCAGCATCTCCGGGACAGGGGGCCACGAGCAGTACTTC. It translates to CASISGTGGHEQYF.

The chain has TRBV28 and TRBJ2-2, with 13 bases matching TRBD2. The CDR3 runs to 15 residues. Unmatched junction bases numbered 4, after V lost 5 bases and J lost 7 bases. CDR1 and CDR2 (germline): MDHEN, SYDVKM. This CDR3 is CASSLRTSGSGELFF. CDR3 sequence (DNA): TGTGCCAGCAGTCTCCGGACTAGCGGGAGCGGGGAGCTGTTTTTT.

This clonotype was picked up a small number of times. The V call is TRBV28, the J call TRBJ1-2, with 7 bases that match TRBD1. The CDR3 extends over 13 amino acids. Germline values: CDR1 MDHEN, CDR2 SYDVKM. V trimming: 6 bases; J trimming: 5 bases; junction bases outside the gene matches: 6. The CDR3: CASRDGTVYGYTF. CDR3 DNA: TGTGCCAGCAGGGACGGGACAGTTTATGGCTACACCTTC.

The chain recombines TRBV29-1 with TRBJ2-3, with D uncertain. The V gene lost 4 bases and the J gene lost 0 bases, with 5 bases spanning the gap. Germline CDR1 and CDR2: SQVTM and ANQGSEA. The CDR3 covers 12 residues. The CDR3 protein is CSVVPSTDTQYF. CDR3 coding DNA: TGCAGCGTTGTCCCAAGCACAGATACGCAGTATTTT.

There are a few counts of this clonotype. This chain uses TRBV7-8 with TRBJ2-7; D gene ambiguous. The germline CDR1 and CDR2 sequences are SGHVS and FQNEAQ. V dropped 0 bases and J dropped 5 bases, with 8 bases sitting between them. The CDR3 extends over 13 amino acids. CDR3 in amino acids: CASSLAKDHEQYF. In DNA form, the CDR3 reads TGTGCCAGCAGCTTAGCGAAAGATCACGAGCAGTACTTC.

This rearrangement joins TRBV25-1 to TRBJ2-5; no clear D. The length of the CDR3 is 12 residues. Per the germline V gene, CDR1 is MGHDK and CDR2 is SYGVNS. V lost 3 bases, J lost 5 bases, and 7 bases lay in between. CDR3 coding DNA: TGTGCCAGCAGTGATTTCCGTGAGACCCAGTACTTC. This codes for CASSDFRETQYF.

This clonotype was counted at least ten times. This chain joins TRBV9 and TRBJ2-1; D may match TRBD1 or TRBD2 (6 bases each). Trimming pared 0 bases from V and 6 bases from J, leaving 10 bases between. The V gene's germline CDR1 is SGDLS and CDR2 YYNGEE. This CDR3 contains 14 residues. CDR3 amino acids: CASSVGGAGNEQFF. For the CDR3, the DNA is TGTGCCAGCAGCGTAGGGGGGGCGGGCAATGAGCAGTTCTTC.

The chain employs TRBV29-1 and TRBJ2-5; 8 bases fit TRBD1. This CDR3 region has 15 residues. Unmatched junction bases numbered 8, after V lost 0 bases and J lost 5 bases. Germline V CDR1 and CDR2: SQVTM, ANQGSEA. The CDR3 DNA reads as TGCAGCGTTGAAGATCGGACAGGGAAGGGGGAGACCCAGTACTTC. As protein: CSVEDRTGKGETQYF.

J is TRBJ1-2 and V is TRBV7-2; 7 nucleotides line up with TRBD1. Germline CDR1 SGHTA, CDR2 FQGNSA. The CDR3 runs to 15 residues. V gave up 4 bases and J gave up 3 bases; unmatched junction bases: 8. CDR3 in amino acids: CASSSKRTGHYGYTF. CDR3 coding DNA: TGTGCCAGCAGCTCGAAACGGACAGGACACTATGGCTACACCTTC.

As concerns this clonotype: A read error is possible here, since a much larger clone lies one base away. V and J are TRBV9 and TRBJ2-7; 8 nucleotides match TRBD2. This CDR3 is built from 15 residues. Germline trimming cut 4 bases from V and 4 bases from J; bases unmatched to any gene: 10. Germline CDR1 reads SGDLS; CDR2 reads YYNGEE. CDR3 nucleotides: TGTGCCAGCAGCAACGGGAGGGCCAATGTGTACGAGCAGTACTTC. This encodes CASSNGRANVYEQYF.

This clonotype was recorded many times. The gene calls are TRBV12-3 or TRBV12-4 and TRBJ1-6, with D uncertain. This CDR3 spans 14 amino acids. The V and J ends lost 6 bases and 7 bases respectively, with 13 bases between them. The CDR3 spells CASSETNGNSPLHF. CDR3 bases: TGTGCCAGCAGCGAGACCAATGGAAATTCACCCCTCCACTTT.

The chain has TRBV9 and TRBJ2-1, with 14 bases that match TRBD2. J was trimmed by 9 bases and V by 2 bases; bases with no gene match: 7. CDR1 is SGDLS and CDR2 is YYNGEE in the germline V gene. The CDR3 totals 16 residues. CDR3 coding DNA: TGTGCCAGCAGCGTGACTAGCGGGGGGGCATTCGGTGAGCAGTTCTTC. Amino acids: CASSVTSGGAFGEQFF.

The chain couples TRBV6-1 to TRBJ1-6; 10 positions match TRBD1. V shed 5 bases, J shed 6 bases, and the junction held 1 base outside the gene matches. The CDR3 extends over 14 amino acids. Germline assignment: CDR1 MNHNS and CDR2 SASEGT. The CDR3 is CASSRQGANSPLHF. In DNA, the CDR3 is TGTGCCAGCAGTCGACAGGGGGCTAATTCACCCCTCCACTTT.

This clonotype has only a few counts. The genes are TRBV7-2 and TRBJ2-7; 8 nucleotides align to TRBD1. The V segment lost 5 bases and the J segment 3 bases; nucleotides outside the gene matches: 9. Germline V lookup: CDR1 SGHTA, CDR2 FQGNSA. This CDR3 comprises 15 residues. The CDR3 spells CASSQDRGQIYEQYF. The CDR3 DNA reads TGTGCCAGCAGCCAAGACAGGGGTCAAATCTACGAGCAGTACTTC.

This clonotype was observed a handful of times. The genes are TRBV7-2 and TRBJ1-5, with D possibly matching TRBD1 (5 bases). The CDR3 runs 15 residues. Between the trimmed V and J ends, which lost 4 bases and 2 bases, there was a span of 12 bases. Germline assignment: CDR1 SGHTA and CDR2 FQGNSA. The DNA for the CDR3 is TGTGCCAGCAGCTGGGGACCGGGGGGCAATCAGCCCCAGCATTTT. It yields the protein CASSWGPGGNQPQHF. Filled out from reference TRBV7-2 and TRBJ1-5, the complete variable domain reads GAGVSQSPSNKVTEKGKDVELRCDPISGHTALYWYRQSLGQGLEFLIYFQGNSAPDKSGLPSDRFSAERTGGSVSTLTIQRTQQEDSAVYLCASSWGPGGNQPQHFGDGTRLSIL.

This chain connects TRBV28 to TRBJ2-5; 8 bases agree with TRBD2. Trimming removed 2 bases from V and 4 bases from J; junction bases left unmatched: 12. The CDR3 consists of 17 residues. In germline, CDR1 is MDHEN, CDR2 SYDVKM. CDR3: CASSLVSGANTGETQYF. Here the CDR3 DNA reads TGTGCCAGCAGTTTAGTTAGCGGGGCCAACACGGGAGAGACCCAGTACTTC. The variable domain in full, completed from reference TRBV28 and TRBJ2-5, reads DVKVTQSSRYLVKRTGEKVFLECVQDMDHENMFWYRQDPGLGLRLIYFSYDVKMKEKGDIPEGYSVSREKKERFSLILESASTNQTSMYLCASSLVSGANTGETQYFGPGTRLLVL.

In this sample, this clonotype turned up a few times. This sequence joins TRBV7-9 and TRBJ2-1; unclear D gene. The CDR3 sequence is 14 residues long. CDR1 is SEHNR and CDR2 is FQNEAQ in the germline V gene (reference sequence). Between the trimmed V and J ends, which lost 5 bases and 0 bases, there was a span of 8 bases. The CDR3 spells CASSASSSYNEQFF. The CDR3 region has the DNA TGTGCCAGCAGCGCCTCCAGCTCCTACAATGAGCAGTTCTTC. Complete variable domain (other parts from reference TRBV7-9 and TRBJ2-1): DTGVSQNPRHKITKRGQNVTFRCDPISEHNRLYWYRQTLGQGPEFLTYFQNEAQLEKSRLLSDRFSAERPKGSFSTLEIQRTEQGDSAMYLCASSASSSYNEQFFGPGTRLTVL.

This clonotype was counted many times. V and J are TRBV29-1 and TRBJ2-1, with D perhaps matching TRBD2 (5 bases). Germline V gives CDR1 SQVTM, CDR2 ANQGSEA. The ends were cut back, 6 bases at V and 0 bases at J, with 18 bases in the middle. The CDR3 is 16 residues long. The CDR3 loop is CSVEVVGENSYNEQFF. CDR3 DNA: TGCAGCGTGGAGGTAGTCGGGGAAAACTCCTACAATGAGCAGTTCTTC.

This clonotype has only a few counts. This sequence joins TRBV7-2 and TRBJ2-2, with D maybe TRBD1 (5 bases). Trimming stripped 8 bases from V and 6 bases from J, with 16 bases between. CDR3 length: 14 residues. Germline lookup yields CDR1 SGHTA and CDR2 FQGNSA. Here the CDR3 reads CASSKGATAGELFF. The CDR3 bases are TGTGCCAGCTCCAAAGGGGCAACGGCCGGGGAGCTGTTTTTT.

This clonotype was observed many times. This CDR3 reads CATSRDRGQGREKLFF. DNA for the CDR3: TGTGCCACCAGCAGAGATCGTGGACAGGGACGCGAAAAACTGTTTTTT. V gene TRBV15 combines with J gene TRBJ1-4; 8 positions match TRBD1. The CDR3 sequence is 16 residues long. Trimming took 0 bases from V and 8 from J; bases not matched to a gene: 8. The germline CDR1 and CDR2 sequences are LNHNV and YYDKDF (reference sequence).

The gene calls are TRBV6-4 and TRBJ2-7; 12 bases map to TRBD2. Trimming took 0 bases from V and 0 from J; bases not matched to a gene: 9. Germline loops: CDR1 MRHNA, CDR2 SNTAGT. CDR3 size: 19 residues. In nucleotides, the CDR3 is TGTGCCAGCAGTGACTCTTTAGGACTAGCGGGACCTCCCTCCTACGAGCAGTACTTC. Translating it yields CASSDSLGLAGPPSYEQYF.

This clonotype has more than one count but fewer than ten. This chain uses TRBV24-1 with TRBJ2-2; no clear D gene. Germline CDR1 and CDR2: KGHDR and SFDVKD. The CDR3 covers 14 residues. The V and J ends lost 1 base and 4 bases respectively, with 6 bases between them. The DNA of the CDR3 is TGTGCCACCAGTGATTTAAGGTTCACCGGGGAGCTGTTTTTT. The encoded protein is CATSDLRFTGELFF.